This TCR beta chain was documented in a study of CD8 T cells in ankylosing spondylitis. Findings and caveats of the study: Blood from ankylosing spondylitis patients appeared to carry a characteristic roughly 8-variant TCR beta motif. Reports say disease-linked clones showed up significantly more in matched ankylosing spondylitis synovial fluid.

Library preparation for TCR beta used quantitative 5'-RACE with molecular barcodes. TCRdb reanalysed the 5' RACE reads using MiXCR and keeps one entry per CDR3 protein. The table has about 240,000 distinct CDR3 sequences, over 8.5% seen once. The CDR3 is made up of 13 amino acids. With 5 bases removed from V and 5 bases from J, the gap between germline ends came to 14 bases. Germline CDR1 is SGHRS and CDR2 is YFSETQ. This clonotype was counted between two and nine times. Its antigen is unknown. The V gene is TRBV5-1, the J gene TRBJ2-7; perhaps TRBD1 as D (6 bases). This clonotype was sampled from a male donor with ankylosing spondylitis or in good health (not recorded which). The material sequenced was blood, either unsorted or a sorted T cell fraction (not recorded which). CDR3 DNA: TGCGCCAGCAGGGAACAGGGTCGGAACGAGCAGTACTTC. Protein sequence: CASREQGRNEQYF. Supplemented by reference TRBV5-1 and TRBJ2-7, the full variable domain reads KAGVTQTPRYLIKTRGQQVTLSCSPISGHRSVSWYQQTPGQGLQFLFEYFSETQRNKGNFPGRFSGRQFSNSRSEMNVSTLELGDSALYLCASREQGRNEQYFGPGTRLTVT.